The following is a T cell receptor (beta chain) sequence with its context. The data belong to a study of patients and donors after allogeneic stem cell transplantation. The CDR3 covers 14 residues. The germline V gene encodes CDR1 LGHNA and CDR2 YSLEER. V lost 4 bases to trimming and J lost 2 bases, with 11 bases between them. TCRdb redid the calling of the RT-PCR reads with MiXCR, one entry per CDR3 protein. The repertoire holds some 92,000 distinct CDR3 sequences, with roughly 50% as singletons. Sequencing used blood, either unsorted or a sorted T cell fraction (not recorded which). This chain uses TRBV4-3 with TRBJ1-2; D is possibly TRBD1 (5 bases). This clonotype was sampled from a human donor who was either an allogeneic HSCT recipient or a stem cell or donor lymphocyte infusion donor (not recorded which). It is not recorded whose cells these are; they may come from a transplant donor. The DNA of the CDR3 is TGCGCCAGCAGCCGGTCGGACACAAACTATGGCTACACCTTC. Its protein product is CASSRSDTNYGYTF.